A single sample gave rise to the 5 T cell receptor beta chains below, sequenced in a study of T cell clonality in common variable immunodeficiency (dated by TCRdb to between 2014 and 2017). Library creation used the immunoSEQ multiplex PCR assay. Sourced from immuneACCESS, this table was stored by TCRdb with only in-frame sequences that have V and J called. A share of the clones is absent; for the studies checked, an unresolved V gene accounts for under half, and the remainder has no known explanation. The sample features some 80,000 clones, and none is a singleton. Clones ranked in the top ten supply about 0.8% of the sample. Sequenced sample: peripheral blood mononuclear cells. The receptors come from a person aged 18 to 75 in good health.

This clone was observed at least ten times. The junction departs from germline at one end; a sequencing error may be responsible. The CDR3 goes on 3 residues after the read ends, and that part is filled in from the germline J gene. This chain connects TRBV7-2 to TRBJ2-1, with D maybe TRBD1 (5 bases). The CDR3 runs to 15 residues. CDR1 and CDR2 (germline): SGHTA, FQGNSA. The CDR3 sequence is CVSSPGFPSYNEQFF. CDR3 DNA, as far as it was read: TGTGTCAGCAGCCCAGGGTTTCCCTCCTACAATGAG.

Points on this clone: The CDR3 end is not reached by the read, which stops 3 residues before it; the germline J gene fills it in. The V and J genes are TRBV5-1 and TRBJ2-2; D might be TRBD1 (6 bases). Germline lookup yields CDR1 SGHRS and CDR2 YFSETQ. The CDR3 is 14 amino acids. V was cut by 3 bases and J by 6 bases, with 12 bases left in between. CDR3 bases read: TGCGCCAGCAGCTGGATACAGGGCGCCGGGGAG. Translating gives CASSWIQGAGE. The full CDR3 protein reads CASSWIQGAGELFF.

In this sample, this clone turned up many times. Read coverage stops 3 residues before the CDR3 terminus; the germline J gene supplies the remainder. This chain uses TRBV18 with TRBJ1-3; no clear D. V shed 3 bases and J shed 7 bases, with 16 bases lying between them. CDR3 length equals 15 residues. Germline assignment: CDR1 KGHSH and CDR2 LQKENI. The sequenced part of the CDR3 DNA is TGTGCCAGCTCACCTATCCCCCAGGAGATGAACACC. Its protein is CASSPIPQEMNT. The CDR3 as a whole reads CASSPIPQEMNTIYF.

This clone has a count of ten or more. CDR3: CASSLLGQGFDEQYF. The CDR3 DNA, read in part, is TGCGCCAGCAGCTTGTTGGGACAGGGCTTCGACGAG. The genes are TRBV5-1 and TRBJ2-7; TRBD1 aligns across 9 bases. The read terminates 3 residues before the CDR3 end, so the remaining end is supplied by the germline J gene. CDR1 is SGHRS, CDR2 YFSETQ, per germline. Trimming cost V 1 base and J 5 bases; bases outside gene matches: 7. CDR3 length: 15 amino acids.

This clone was detected many times. With the read ending 3 residues before the CDR3 end, the germline J gene is used to fill in that end. The chain combines TRBV7-6 with TRBJ2-1, with D maybe TRBD2 (5 bases). The length of the CDR3 is 14 residues. CDR1 is SGHVS, CDR2 FNYEAQ, per germline. Deletions cut 2 bases from V and 0 bases from J, with 5 bases between. Here the CDR3 reads CASSLTSSYNEQFF. The DNA read from the CDR3 is TGTGCCAGCAGCTTAACTAGCTCCTACAATGAG.